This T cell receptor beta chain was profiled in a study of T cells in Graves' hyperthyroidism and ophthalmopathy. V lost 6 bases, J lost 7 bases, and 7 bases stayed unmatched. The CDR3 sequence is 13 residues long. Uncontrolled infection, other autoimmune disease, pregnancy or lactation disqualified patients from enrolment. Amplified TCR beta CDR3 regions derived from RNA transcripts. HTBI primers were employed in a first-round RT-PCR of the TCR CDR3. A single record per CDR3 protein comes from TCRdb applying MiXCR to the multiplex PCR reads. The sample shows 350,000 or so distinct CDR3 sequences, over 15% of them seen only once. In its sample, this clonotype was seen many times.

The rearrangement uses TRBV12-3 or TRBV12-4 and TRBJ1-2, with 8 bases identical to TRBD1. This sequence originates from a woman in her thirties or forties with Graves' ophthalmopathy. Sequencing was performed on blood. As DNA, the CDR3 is TGTGCCAGCAGCGGCGCAGGGGGCAGTGGCTACACCTTC. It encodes CASSGAGGSGYTF.